Sequencing of this T cell receptor beta chain was carried out in a study of CD8+CD57+ T cells in acquired aplastic anemia. At the level of the study: Quantities of DNA derived from sorted CD4+ and CD8+ cells averaged approximately 3 ug. Study outcomes and limitations: Patient and control CD8+ Simpson's diversity was not significantly different.

Worth noting for this clonotype: Its target is unknown.

Germline V gene lookup returns CDR1 KGHDR and CDR2 SFDVKD. There are 14 residues in the CDR3. Trimming took off 2 bases at V and 10 bases at J, with 16 bases between the two ends. The study profiled TCR beta VDJ and CDR3 using genomic DNA as template. Each CDR3 protein gets one entry after TCRdb re-called the reads with MiXCR. The table lists approximately 100,000 distinct CDR3 sequences, roughly two thirds of them singletons. Whoever was chosen for sequencing had shown CD8+CD57+ cell expansion by flow cytometry. This receptor was obtained from a human donor with aplastic anemia. The chain carries TRBV24-1 and TRBJ1-1; unclear D gene. The sample was sorted CD4+, CD8+, or CD8+CD57+ T cells (not recorded which) from PBMCs. This CDR3 is CATSDSLGEERAFF. The CDR3 DNA sequence: TGTGCCACCAGTGATTCCTTGGGAGAGGAGAGAGCTTTCTTT.